This T cell receptor (beta chain) came from a study of T cells after yellow fever vaccination. About the research overall: Any fraction with a low cell number was prepared using SMART-Seq v4 Ultra Low Input. Points from the study as a whole: It was the secondary response that reached its peak faster, day 5 versus 15, but it was weaker. Abundant contaminating clonotypes from the bulk population could appear in FACS-sorted repertoires.

TCRdb used MiXCR to reprocess the 5' RACE reads, holding one entry per CDR3 protein. Of 600,000 to 750,000 distinct CDR3 sequences in the sample, more than 9% were seen once. As for this clonotype: The antigen remains undetermined.

The sequence came from a man aged 25-45 years who received the YFV17D yellow fever vaccine. Here the sequenced sample was PBMCs, taken on the day of the yellow fever booster vaccination.

The chain's CDR3 is CASSLAPAGGGTGELFF. Written as DNA, the CDR3 is TGCGCCAGCAGCTTGGCTCCAGCGGGAGGTGGCACCGGGGAGCTGTTTTTT. V and J are TRBV5-1 and TRBJ2-2, with 9 bases that match TRBD2. The germline V gene has CDR1 SGHRS and CDR2 YFSETQ. Losses at the gene ends were 0 bases for V and 4 bases for J; bases not matched to a gene: 7. This CDR3 is 17 amino acids long.